This TCR beta chain was found in a study of cytomegalovirus exposure and HLA in healthy donors. Study observations and caveats: The classifier reportedly diagnosed cytomegalovirus status with high sensitivity and specificity.

TCRdb's table, derived via immunoSEQ multiplex PCR, lists solely in-frame clones and lacks some. The top ten hold about 2% of the sample, which has approximately 120,000 clones, 88% seen once. As to this clone: Its antigen is unidentified.

The sequenced material came from PBMCs. This clonotype was obtained from a woman aged 18 to 35 in good health and CMV-seronegative.

The CDR3: CASSERAREVRETQYF. CDR3 bases: TGTGCCAGCAGTGAAAGGGCGCGGGAGGTGAGAGAGACCCAGTACTTC. J is TRBJ2-5 and V is TRBV6-1; the match to TRBD2 covers 8 bases. CDR1 and CDR2 (germline): MNHNS, SASEGT. This CDR3 is built from 16 residues. J gave up 4 bases and V 2 bases, and 9 bases lay outside the gene matches.